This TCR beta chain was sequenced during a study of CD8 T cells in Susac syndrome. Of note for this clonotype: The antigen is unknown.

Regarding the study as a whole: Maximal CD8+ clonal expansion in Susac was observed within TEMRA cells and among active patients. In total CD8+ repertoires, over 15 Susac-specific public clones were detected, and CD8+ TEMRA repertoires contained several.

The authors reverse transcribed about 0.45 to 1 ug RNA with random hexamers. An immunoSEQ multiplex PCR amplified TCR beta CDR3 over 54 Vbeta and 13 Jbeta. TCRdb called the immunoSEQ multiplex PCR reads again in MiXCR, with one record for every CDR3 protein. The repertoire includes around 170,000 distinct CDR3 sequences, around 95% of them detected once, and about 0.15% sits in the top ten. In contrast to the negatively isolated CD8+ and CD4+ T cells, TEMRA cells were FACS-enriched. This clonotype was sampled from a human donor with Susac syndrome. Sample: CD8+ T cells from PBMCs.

The CDR3 coding sequence is TGTGCCTGGAGTCCCGGGACGGTTAATTCACCCCTCCACTTT. It is translated as CAWSPGTVNSPLHF. The J gene is TRBJ1-6, the V gene TRBV30, with a weak D call TRBD1 (5 bases). Germline CDR1 and CDR2: GTSNPN and SVGIG (reference sequence). The V gene lost 2 bases and the J gene lost 6 bases, with 11 bases spanning the gap. The CDR3 consists of 14 residues.